A selection of T cell receptor beta chains follows, all from one sample in a study of blood T cell repertoires in COVID-19. Sequencing was performed with immunoSEQ multiplex PCR; in TCRdb, only in-frame clones are kept and a portion is missing. The repertoire consists of 140,000 or so clones, with roughly 80% occurring once and the leading ten covering roughly 17%. The source material was peripheral blood. These receptors all stem from a man in his forties or fifties with acute or convalescent COVID-19. Each CDR3 is given without its conserved first and last residue. Each record gives: CDR3 protein, J gene, V gene.

ASSVTVGAGEKLF	TRBJ1-4	TRBV9
ASSSTGDRNQPQH	TRBJ1-5	TRBV5-8
ASSQGGGAKTQY	TRBJ2-5	TRBV14
ASSSGQGFTEAF	TRBJ1-1	TRBV11-2
ASSLAETSGGQY	TRBJ2-3	TRBV7-9
ASTYQGDNEQF	TRBJ2-1	TRBV2
ASSVVAGGLSYNEQF	TRBJ2-1	TRBV9
ATSDRRQGSDTQY	TRBJ2-3	TRBV24-1
ASSSRAGGREQF	TRBJ2-1	TRBV6-5
ASRDQGAREKLF	TRBJ1-4	TRBV28
ASSDQGATNTGELF	TRBJ2-2	TRBV2
AYNHRDRSEKLF	TRBJ1-4	TRBV30
ASSLGAGEAETQY	TRBJ2-5	TRBV5-1
ASSIKTGTGYT	TRBJ1-2	TRBV19
SVLRQPNEKLF	TRBJ1-4	TRBV29-1
ASSFSSGVSTDTQY	TRBJ2-3	TRBV11-1
ASSFFRGTNEQF	TRBJ2-1	TRBV11-2
ASSEAGARLGGELF	TRBJ2-2	TRBV2
ASSLTRGNTEAF	TRBJ1-1	TRBV11-2
AISDGQTQETQY	TRBJ2-5	TRBV10-3
ATSDPGQGQETQY	TRBJ2-5	TRBV24-1
ATRTQGAYRNQPQH	TRBJ1-5	TRBV24-1
ASSVGLNSNQPQH	TRBJ1-5	TRBV19
ASGDSGHLNSPLH	TRBJ1-6	TRBV5-4
ASSQLEDREVYLDWPGANVLT	TRBJ2-6	TRBV23-1
ASSLEKDRGAQPQH	TRBJ1-5	TRBV5-6
ASSPEAAGGRETQY	TRBJ2-5	TRBV5-1
ASSGLSGGWTDTQY	TRBJ2-3	TRBV2
ASSLGQPSGNTIY	TRBJ1-3	TRBV5-1
ASSMNWEAKYGYT	TRBJ1-2	TRBV19
ASSASGGYGYT	TRBJ1-2	TRBV11-2
AISDRTVPEYGYT	TRBJ1-2	TRBV10-3
SVVYGKYEQY	TRBJ2-7	TRBV29-1
ASSRHGGGELF	TRBJ2-2	TRBV3-1/TRBV3-2
ASSFSAGNTEAF	TRBJ1-1	TRBV7-6
ASSLSRTDTQY	TRBJ2-3	TRBV7-8
ASSVGDSQETQY	TRBJ2-5	TRBV9
ASSLKLAGGYNEQF	TRBJ2-1	TRBV5-8
ASSYTAGQQYGYT	TRBJ1-2	TRBV5-1
ASSSWSDRGTEAF	TRBJ1-1	TRBV6-5
ASSQVAGGEETQY	TRBJ2-5	TRBV4-2
ASSMTGQGISPLH	TRBJ1-6	TRBV6-5
ASSYLTGGYNEQF	TRBJ2-1	TRBV18
ASSLRRGGGYT	TRBJ1-2	TRBV12-3/TRBV12-4
ASSATGGPQDTQY	TRBJ2-3	TRBV9
ASSELSTSNQPQH	TRBJ1-5	TRBV25-1
ASSLGGRQPQH	TRBJ1-5	TRBV5-1
ASSPEEIYGYT	TRBJ1-2	TRBV18
ASSNQGTRSNQPQH	TRBJ1-5	TRBV5-8
ATSDWDREAF	TRBJ1-1	TRBV24-1
ASSLAGSLNTEAF	TRBJ1-1	TRBV5-1
ASSRQGTSGGEETQY	TRBJ2-5	TRBV5-1
ASSLAGGLNTDTQY	TRBJ2-3	TRBV7-8
ASSNRGRGYGYT	TRBJ1-2	TRBV2
ASQLRQGPLKAF	TRBJ1-1	TRBV6-5
ASSDTGQGVRETQY	TRBJ2-5	TRBV10-2
ASSQRRQGASEAF	TRBJ1-1	TRBV6-5
ASSQDTGGAF	TRBJ1-1	TRBV4-2
ASNLQGASYNEQF	TRBJ2-1	TRBV5-1
ASSESWAGQNYGYT	TRBJ1-2	TRBV2